The 19 T cell receptor beta chains in this list originate from one sample, sequenced in a study of CD8 T cells in ankylosing spondylitis. Notes on the study in general: Blood from ankylosing spondylitis patients appeared to carry a characteristic roughly eight-variant TCR beta motif.

Antigen specificity for these receptors is unknown. MiXCR, applied by TCRdb to the 5' RACE reads, yields one record per CDR3 protein. The sample yields about 220,000 distinct CDR3 sequences, more than 5.5% seen once. The sequenced sample consisted of blood, either unsorted or a sorted T cell fraction (not recorded which). The receptors shown here come from a male donor with ankylosing spondylitis.

This clonotype was picked up many times. The gene calls are TRBV9 and TRBJ1-2; 8 bases are shared with TRBD1. The CDR3 is 13 residues long. The V and J ends lost 0 bases and 8 bases, in that order; junction bases with no gene match: 3. The germline CDR1 and CDR2 sequences are SGDLS and YYNGEE. CDR3 in amino acids: CASSVVGQGGYTF. In DNA form, the CDR3 reads TGTGCCAGCAGCGTAGTAGGACAGGGCGGCTACACCTTC.

The chain links TRBV7-2 to TRBJ1-2; D remains unclear. Trimming took 6 bases from V and 0 from J, leaving 11 bases between them. CDR3 length equals 14 residues. Germline V gene lookup returns CDR1 SGHTA and CDR2 FQGNSA. The CDR3 DNA reads TGTGCCAGCAGGTCGGAGTTTGCTAACTATGGCTACACCTTC. Amino acids: CASRSEFANYGYTF.

This clonotype was seen at least ten times. The genes are TRBV7-9 and TRBJ2-7; unclear D gene. CDR1 SEHNR and CDR2 FQNEAQ come from the germline V gene (reference sequence). V lost 6 bases, J lost 2 bases, and 8 bases lay in between. The CDR3 covers 12 residues. The CDR3 sequence is CASRFSTYEQYF. CDR3 sequence (DNA): TGTGCCAGCAGGTTCAGTACCTACGAGCAGTACTTC.

Ten or more counts support this clonotype. J is TRBJ2-7 and V is TRBV6-2 or TRBV6-3; TRBD2 is a possible D gene (6 bases). Looked up from germline, CDR1 is MNHEY and CDR2 is SVGEGT. The CDR3 is 13 amino acids. V was shortened by 8 bases and J by 2 bases, with 13 bases between the two germline ends. In DNA form, the CDR3 reads TGTGCCAGCGGCTTGGGGGGACCCTACGAGCAGTACTTC. Residues: CASGLGGPYEQYF.

This chain joins TRBV7-8 and TRBJ1-2; 7 bases line up with TRBD1. V shed 2 bases and J 7 bases; nucleotides not matched to a gene: 10. Germline loops: CDR1 SGHVS, CDR2 FQNEAQ. The CDR3 contains 15 residues. CDR3 in amino acids: CASSLSRGDSLGYTF. The CDR3 DNA reads as TGTGCCAGCAGCTTATCCCGCGGGGACAGCCTTGGCTACACCTTC.

The table lists this clonotype with many counts. The chain uses TRBV11-2 and TRBJ2-2; D perhaps matches TRBD2 (6 bases). The germline CDR1 and CDR2 sequences are SGHAT and FQNNGV. The CDR3 contains 18 residues. V was cut by 3 bases and J by 0 bases, with 17 bases left in between. The CDR3 DNA is TGTGCCAGCAGCTTGGGAGGACAAACACTCACGAACACCGGGGAGCTGTTTTTT. Translating gives CASSLGGQTLTNTGELFF.

The chain recombines TRBV3-1 with TRBJ2-2; D may be TRBD1 (6 bases). CDR1 and CDR2 (germline): LGHDT, YNNKEL (reference sequence). V lost 4 bases and J 2 bases, leaving 11 bases between the germline ends. The CDR3 totals 15 residues. CDR3 in DNA: TGTGCCAGCAGCCCCCGGACAGCCAACACCGGGGAGCTGTTTTTT. Translated, it gives CASSPRTANTGELFF. The variable domain in full, with the rest retrieved from reference TRBV3-1 and TRBJ2-2, is DTAVSQTPKYLVTQMGNDKSIKCEQNLGHDTMYWYKQDSKKFLKIMFSYNNKELIINETVPNRFSPKSPDKAHLNLHINSLELGDSAVYFCASSPRTANTGELFFGEGSRLTVL.

This clonotype was detected a few times. This chain joins TRBV7-9 and TRBJ2-2; 7 nucleotides line up with TRBD2. In germline, CDR1 is SEHNR, CDR2 FQNEAQ (reference sequence). The V gene end was trimmed by 3 bases and the J gene end by 0 bases; junction bases not matched to a gene: 4. CDR3 length: 16 residues. CDR3 residues: CASSLLGGANTGELFF. As DNA, the CDR3 is TGTGCCAGCAGCTTGTTGGGGGGGGCGAACACCGGGGAGCTGTTTTTT.

This clonotype was detected ten times or more. The rearrangement joins TRBV9 to TRBJ2-7; TRBD1 matches 7 bases. The germline V gene has CDR1 SGDLS and CDR2 YYNGEE. This CDR3 has 13 amino acids. The junction had 3 bases not matched to a gene; V was cut back by 2 bases and J by 4 bases. The CDR3 DNA is TGTGCCAGCAGCGTTACGACAGGGTACGAGCAGTACTTC. Protein product: CASSVTTGYEQYF.

There are a few counts of this clonotype. J is TRBJ2-5 and V is TRBV6-1; 9 bases are a match to TRBD1. Germline trimming cut 4 bases from V and 5 bases from J; bases unmatched to any gene: 11. The CDR3 is 16 residues long. Germline assignment: CDR1 MNHNS and CDR2 SASEGT. The CDR3 reads CASSVVRTGAGETQYF. The CDR3 DNA sequence: TGTGCCAGCAGTGTTGTCCGGACAGGGGCAGGGGAGACCCAGTACTTC.

The sample holds a few counts of this clonotype. The genes are TRBV6-1 and TRBJ1-6; D not resolved. This CDR3 has 14 residues. V shed 7 bases and J shed 0 bases, with 7 bases lying between them. CDR1 MNHNS and CDR2 SASEGT come from the germline V gene. The CDR3 is CASKDSSYNSPLHF. For the CDR3, the DNA is TGTGCCAGCAAGGATAGCTCCTATAATTCACCCCTCCACTTT.

This clonotype turned up a few times. The chain combines TRBV9 with TRBJ2-1; 8 bases align to TRBD2. The CDR3 totals 15 residues. V was pared by 0 bases and J by 7 bases, with 6 bases of the junction left unmatched. Germline CDR1 and CDR2: SGDLS and YYNGEE. The CDR3 loop is CASSVVPGGRNEQFF. Here the CDR3 DNA reads TGTGCCAGCAGCGTAGTCCCGGGGGGGCGTAATGAGCAGTTCTTC.

In this sample, this clonotype turned up many times. The chain recombines TRBV28 with TRBJ2-6, with D hard to call. The V end lost 8 bases, the J end lost 7 bases, and 6 bases lay between the germline ends. CDR1 MDHEN and CDR2 SYDVKM come from the germline V gene. CDR3 size: 11 residues. The CDR3 region is CASSLANVLTF. CDR3 in DNA: TGTGCCAGCTCCCTTGCCAACGTCCTGACTTTC.

V and J are TRBV27 and TRBJ2-6; D call uncertain. Germline lookup yields CDR1 MNHEY and CDR2 SMNVEV (reference sequence). The CDR3 sequence is 16 residues long. V was cut by 3 bases and J by 0 bases, with 9 bases left in between. The CDR3 loop is CASSFVVRSGANVLTF. The CDR3 region has the DNA TGTGCCAGCAGTTTTGTAGTACGCTCTGGGGCCAACGTCCTGACTTTC.

This clonotype was counted many times. V gene TRBV11-2 combines with J gene TRBJ2-1; D unresolved. This CDR3 comprises 9 residues. Looked up from germline, CDR1 is SGHAT and CDR2 is FQNNGV. With 5 bases removed from V and 10 bases from J, the gap between germline ends came to 3 bases. The CDR3 is CASSPEQFF. The CDR3 bases are TGTGCCAGCAGCCCGGAGCAGTTCTTC.

The rearrangement joins TRBV10-2 to TRBJ1-1; TRBD1 matches at 11 bases. Germline CDR1 is WSHSY and CDR2 is SAAADI. CDR3 length equals 11 residues. V trimming: 10 bases; J trimming: 11 bases; junction bases outside the gene matches: 6. For the CDR3, the DNA is TGCGCCACCGGACAGGGGGCGTTTGCTTTCTTT. Translated: CATGQGAFAFF.

The chain carries TRBV4-3 and TRBJ2-1; TRBD2 matches at 12 bases. Germline CDR1 reads LGHNA; CDR2 reads YSLEER. V dropped 1 base and J dropped 6; count of bases not matched to a gene: 10. This CDR3 has 18 amino acids. The CDR3 sequence is CASSQVGLAGGVRNEQFF. The CDR3 DNA sequence: TGCGCCAGCAGCCAAGTGGGGCTAGCGGGAGGGGTTCGCAATGAGCAGTTCTTC.

This clonotype has just a few counts. The chain links TRBV11-2 to TRBJ2-6; 9 bases fit TRBD1. Unmatched junction bases numbered 17, after V lost 5 bases and J lost 0 bases. The V gene's germline CDR1 is SGHAT and CDR2 FQNNGV. This CDR3 comprises 21 residues. In nucleotides, the CDR3 is TGTGCCAGCAGCCACACCCGTTTACAGGGGGCGCTTGCCTCTGGGGCCAACGTCCTGACTTTC. It translates to CASSHTRLQGALASGANVLTF.

This clonotype was picked up a small number of times. The chain recombines TRBV6-4 with TRBJ2-1, with D unclear. Between the trimmed V and J ends, which lost 7 bases and 3 bases, there was a span of 16 bases. Germline lookup yields CDR1 MRHNA and CDR2 SNTAGT. The CDR3 contains 15 residues. DNA of the CDR3: TGTGCCAGCACCGAGAGTGCGTTAGGCTACAATGAGCAGTTCTTC. Amino acids: CASTESALGYNEQFF.